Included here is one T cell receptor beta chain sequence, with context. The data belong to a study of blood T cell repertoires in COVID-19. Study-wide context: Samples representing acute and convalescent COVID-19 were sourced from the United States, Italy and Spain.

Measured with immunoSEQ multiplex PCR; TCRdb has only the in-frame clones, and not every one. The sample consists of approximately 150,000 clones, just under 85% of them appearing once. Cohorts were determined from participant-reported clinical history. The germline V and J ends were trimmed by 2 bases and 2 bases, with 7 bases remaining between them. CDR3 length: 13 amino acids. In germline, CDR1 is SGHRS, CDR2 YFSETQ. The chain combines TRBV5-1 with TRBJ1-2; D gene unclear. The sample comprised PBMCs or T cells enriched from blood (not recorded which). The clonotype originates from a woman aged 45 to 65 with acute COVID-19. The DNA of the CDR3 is TGCGCCAGCAGCTTAACCGCGAACTATGGCTACACCTTC. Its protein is CASSLTANYGYTF.